The 23 T cell receptor beta chains listed next were all sequenced from one sample in a study of shared clonotypes between healthy human individuals. The naive CD8 fraction comprised CD45RO-negative cells positively selected for CCR7 and excluded terminally differentiated effector memory CD45RA+ cells. Sequencing was performed with immunoSEQ multiplex PCR; in TCRdb, only in-frame clones are kept and a portion is missing. The sample gives around 2.1 million clones, 90% to 95% of which show up once; under 2% is in the top ten. The sample consisted of naive CD8+ T cells from PBMCs. All receptors come from a man aged 18 to 29 in good health. Some clones in this sample may be carry-over from other donors' samples.

The genes are TRBV9 and TRBJ2-3; D gene ambiguous. V dropped 4 bases and J dropped 5 bases, with 23 bases sitting between them. Germline-derived CDR1 and CDR2 are SGDLS and YYNGEE. The CDR3 is 17 amino acids. The CDR3, as DNA: TGTGCCAGCAGCCCCCGTGAGGCCCCCGTACGTGGAGATACGCAGTATTTT. Amino acids: CASSPREAPVRGDTQYF.

The chain carries TRBV9 and TRBJ2-2; 10 bases align to TRBD1. The V and J ends lost 3 bases and 6 bases, in that order; junction bases with no gene match: 8. The CDR3 length is 16 residues. Germline CDR1 is SGDLS and CDR2 is YYNGEE. The CDR3 reads CASSGGQGIPSGELFF. In DNA, the CDR3 is TGTGCCAGCAGCGGGGGACAGGGGATACCCTCCGGGGAGCTGTTTTTT.

This chain uses TRBV4-1 with TRBJ2-1, with 13 bases aligning to TRBD2. With V trimmed by 3 bases and J by 8 bases, 7 bases remained unmatched. The CDR3 has 16 amino acids. Looked up from germline, CDR1 is MGHRA and CDR2 is YSYEKL. Here the CDR3 reads CASSHPTSGRAHEQFF. CDR3 nucleotide sequence: TGCGCCAGCAGCCACCCCACTAGCGGGAGGGCCCATGAGCAGTTCTTC.

The V call is TRBV27, the J call TRBJ1-5, with unresolved D. V lost 1 base and J lost 0, with 10 bases in between. The germline V gene has CDR1 MNHEY and CDR2 SMNVEV (reference sequence). CDR3 length: 16 residues. Here the CDR3 DNA reads TGTGCCAGCAGTTTATGGGCCGGAGATAGCAATCAGCCCCAGCATTTT. Encoded protein: CASSLWAGDSNQPQHF.

The rearrangement links TRBV15 to TRBJ2-1; 9 nucleotides align to TRBD2. Germline CDR1 and CDR2: LNHNV and YYDKDF (reference sequence). With 8 bases clipped from V and 9 bases from J, the junction kept 8 bases outside the gene matches. The CDR3 sequence is 13 residues long. The CDR3 protein is CATRLAGYSEQFF. The CDR3 DNA reads as TGTGCCACCCGGCTAGCGGGATATAGTGAGCAGTTCTTC.

This sequence joins TRBV5-1 and TRBJ2-1, with D unresolved. The CDR3 loop spans 15 amino acids. V lost 0 bases and J 2 bases, leaving 9 bases between the germline ends. CDR1 SGHRS and CDR2 YFSETQ come from the germline V gene. In nucleotides, the CDR3 is TGCGCCAGCAGCTTGGAGGGCGGAACCTACAATGAGCAGTTCTTC. Translating it yields CASSLEGGTYNEQFF.

This rearrangement joins TRBV6-5 to TRBJ1-1; D is unresolved. CDR3 length: 14 amino acids. Trimming removed 6 bases at V and 8 bases at J, with 19 bases between. Germline loops: CDR1 MNHEY, CDR2 SVGAGI. The CDR3 DNA reads as TGTGCCAGCAGCATTCAAAACTCTAGGAAGGAAGCTTTCTTT. The encoded protein is CASSIQNSRKEAFF.

This chain links TRBV4-1 with TRBJ2-1; unclear D gene. With 0 bases removed from V and 6 bases from J, the gap between germline ends came to 18 bases. The CDR3 contains 17 residues. CDR1 MGHRA and CDR2 YSYEKL come from the germline V gene. The CDR3 loop reads CASSQDSRTILGNEQFF. CDR3 sequence (DNA): TGCGCCAGCAGCCAAGATTCACGGACGATTTTGGGCAATGAGCAGTTCTTC.

This clone was observed a single time. The chain links TRBV28 to TRBJ2-6; the D is unclear. This CDR3 contains 12 residues. Germline V lookup: CDR1 MDHEN, CDR2 SYDVKM. V lost 3 bases to trimming and J lost 8 bases, with 5 bases between them. The CDR3 sequence: CASSLGSNVLTF. CDR3 bases: TGTGCCAGCAGTTTGGGGTCCAACGTCCTGACTTTC.

The V call is TRBV6-1, the J call TRBJ2-7; TRBD2 matches 7 bases. The CDR3 runs 13 residues. CDR1 and CDR2 (germline): MNHNS, SASEGT. V was pared by 6 bases and J by 2 bases, with 4 bases of the junction left unmatched. The CDR3 DNA sequence: TGTGCCAGCAGCGCAAGCGGGACCTACGAGCAGTACTTC. This sequence encodes CASSASGTYEQYF.

About this clone: At one end, the junction sequence differs from germline, possibly due to a read error. V is TRBV6-5 and J is TRBJ2-7, with a weak D call TRBD2 (6 bases). This CDR3 comprises 15 residues. Germline V gives CDR1 MNHEY, CDR2 SVGAGI. CDR3 amino acids: CASSYSGGSSHEQYF. Written as DNA, the CDR3 is TGTGCCAGCAGTTACTCGGGAGGAAGCTCCCACGAGCAGTACTTC.

This rearrangement joins TRBV27 to TRBJ1-1; D not resolved. From germline, CDR1 is MNHEY and CDR2 SMNVEV (reference sequence). V lost 1 base, J lost 4 bases, and 7 bases lay in between. The CDR3 runs to 13 residues. The CDR3, as DNA: TGTGCCAGCAGTTTATTGGTGGGCACTGAAGCTTTCTTT. It is translated as CASSLLVGTEAFF.

The chain is built from TRBV19 and TRBJ1-2; TRBD1 aligns across 10 bases. After removal of 10 bases from V and 6 bases from J, the junction contained 5 bases not matched to a gene. Germline CDR1 LNHDA, CDR2 SQIVND (reference sequence). CDR3 length: 12 residues. DNA for the CDR3: TGTGCCACGAGGACAGGGGGTAATGGCTACACCTTC. Its protein product is CATRTGGNGYTF.

The chain's CDR3 is CASRGTGPYNEQFF. In DNA, the CDR3 is TGCGCCAGCAGGGGGACAGGTCCCTACAATGAGCAGTTCTTC. The chain is built from TRBV10-2 and TRBJ2-1, with 8 bases identical to TRBD1. Trimming cost V 6 bases and J 2 bases; bases outside gene matches: 3. Germline-derived CDR1 and CDR2 are WSHSY and SAAADI. The CDR3 runs to 14 residues.

As concerns this clone: Other DNA sequences within the sample encode an identical CDR3. The chain employs TRBV29-1 and TRBJ2-7; D not certain. Germline V gene sequence: CDR1 SQVTM, CDR2 ANQGSEA. Trimming cost V 0 bases and J 3 bases, with 6 bases left between them. The CDR3 is 12 residues long. The CDR3 DNA sequence: TGCAGCGTTGAAGACTCGGGCTACGAGCAGTACTTC. It translates to CSVEDSGYEQYF.

This chain uses TRBV19 with TRBJ2-5; 7 bases fit TRBD1. This CDR3 region has 17 residues. The V gene's germline CDR1 is LNHDA and CDR2 SQIVND (reference sequence). The V and J ends lost 5 bases and 5 bases, in that order; junction bases with no gene match: 17. The CDR3 is CASSARETDRARETQYF. CDR3 in DNA: TGTGCCAGTAGTGCCCGAGAAACCGACAGGGCGCGTGAGACCCAGTACTTC.

The V gene is TRBV7-9, the J gene TRBJ2-5; weak D call: TRBD2 (6 bases). Germline values: CDR1 SEHNR, CDR2 FQNEAQ (reference sequence). V gave up 7 bases and J gave up 1 base, with 19 bases separating them. The CDR3 extends over 16 amino acids. CDR3 loop: CASTLGILEGQETQYF. The CDR3 nucleotides are TGTGCCAGCACCCTTGGGATTCTGGAGGGCCAAGAGACCCAGTACTTC.

The chain recombines TRBV13 with TRBJ1-1, with a weak D call TRBD1 (5 bases). V lost 5 bases and J lost 3, with 7 bases in between. The CDR3 spans 12 residues. CDR1 is PRHDT and CDR2 is FYEKMQ in the germline V gene (reference sequence). This CDR3 is CASSRGYTEAFF. CDR3 nucleotide sequence: TGTGCCAGCAGCAGGGGATACACTGAAGCTTTCTTT.

This sequence joins TRBV28 and TRBJ1-2, with a possible D match to TRBD1 (5 bases). There are 14 residues in the CDR3. The germline CDR1 and CDR2 sequences are MDHEN and SYDVKM. Trimming removed 3 bases from V and 7 bases from J, with 15 bases in between. DNA for the CDR3: TGTGCCAGCAGTTTGGTTCCGACCCAGGGTGGCTACACCTTC. Translating it yields CASSLVPTQGGYTF.

This chain uses TRBV29-1 with TRBJ2-5; D is unclear. Trimming shortened V by 4 bases and J by 13 bases, and 13 bases separated the two germline ends. The CDR3 consists of 10 residues. CDR1 and CDR2 (germline): SQVTM, ANQGSEA. The CDR3: CSVGPPDPYF. The CDR3 DNA is TGCAGCGTTGGGCCCCCTGATCCGTACTTC.

The genes are TRBV28 and TRBJ2-7; TRBD1 aligns across 7 bases. CDR1 and CDR2 (germline): MDHEN, SYDVKM. V lost 3 bases to trimming and J lost 1 base; unmatched junction nucleotides: 9. This CDR3 region has 16 residues. Written as DNA, the CDR3 is TGTGCCAGCAGTTTTGAGGGGGCAGAAACTTCCTACGAGCAGTACTTC. It encodes CASSFEGAETSYEQYF. Filled out from reference TRBV28 and TRBJ2-7, the complete variable domain reads DVKVTQSSRYLVKRTGEKVFLECVQDMDHENMFWYRQDPGLGLRLIYFSYDVKMKEKGDIPEGYSVSREKKERFSLILESASTNQTSMYLCASSFEGAETSYEQYFGPGTRLTVT.

This clone was counted only a few times. The chain links TRBV6-5 to TRBJ2-2; unclear D gene. V gave up 0 bases and J gave up 5 bases, with 10 bases separating them. Per germline, CDR1 MNHEY and CDR2 SVGAGI. The CDR3 loop spans 15 amino acids. The CDR3 DNA follows: TGTGCCAGCAGTTACTCGATCGCAGCGACCGGGGAGCTGTTTTTT. Protein product: CASSYSIAATGELFF.

Remarks on this clone: Distinct nucleotide sequences in the sample also encode this CDR3. The chain couples TRBV7-9 to TRBJ2-7; no reliable D call. Germline-derived CDR1 and CDR2 are SEHNR and FQNEAQ (reference sequence). Trimming stripped 5 bases from V and 4 bases from J, with 6 bases between. The CDR3 contains 11 residues. The CDR3 DNA reads TGTGCCAGCAGCCCTAAATACGAGCAGTACTTC. Translated: CASSPKYEQYF. The complete variable domain, with remaining parts taken from reference TRBV7-9 and TRBJ2-7, reads DTGVSQNPRHKITKRGQNVTFRCDPISEHNRLYWYRQTLGQGPEFLTYFQNEAQLEKSRLLSDRFSAERPKGSFSTLEIQRTEQGDSAMYLCASSPKYEQYFGPGTRLTVT.